This T cell receptor beta chain was found in a study of radiation and T cells in renal cell carcinoma. Study observations and caveats: Dominant CDR3 motifs occupied more repertoire in irradiated than control tumors. Compared with controls, irradiated tumors showed greater TCR clonality.

The data were produced by immunoSEQ multiplex PCR, yet TCRdb's version contains in-frame clones alone and is incomplete. Found here are fewer than 10,000 clones, approximately 65% of them singletons; the top ten hold 35% to 50%. This clone was seen only once. Its cognate antigen is unknown. The treatment: treatment-naive control, cytoreductive nephrectomy. Clear cell pathology was present in this patient's renal cell carcinoma. Sequenced control tumors were from about a dozen males and 4 females, median age about 50. Germline V gives CDR1 SQVTM, CDR2 ANQGSEA. The CDR3 length is 14 residues. The V and J ends lost 3 bases and 2 bases respectively, with 13 bases between them.

Sequencing was performed on tumor tissue, taken from a patient whose treatment was nephrectomy without radiotherapy. This sequence originates from a woman aged 70 to 79 with renal cell carcinoma. The chain joins TRBV29-1 to TRBJ1-2; possibly TRBD1 for D (5 bases). The CDR3 sequence is CSVEGVGLNYGYTF. The CDR3, as DNA: TGCAGCGTTGAGGGGGTAGGGCTGAACTATGGCTACACCTTC.